There are a few counts of the clone carrying this T cell receptor beta chain. This entry belongs to a study of shared T cell receptors in the human thymus. Some clones are missing from TCRdb's copy, which holds only in-frame ones; the method was immunoSEQ multiplex PCR. The repertoire holds approximately 580,000 clones, approximately 78% seen once, with approximately 0.013% in the top ten. CDR3 length equals 15 residues. Germline values: CDR1 SGHRS, CDR2 YFSETQ. J lost 6 bases, V lost 5 bases, and 6 bases had no gene match. These data also formed part of another study, on human thymus T cells. From that study: Corrective heart surgery yielded the resections from which the thymus tissue came. An apparent bias in V and J gene usage was seen in thymic and blood repertoires.

The material sequenced was thymocytes. The chain combines TRBV5-1 with TRBJ2-2; 11 nucleotides align to TRBD1. The sequence was collected from a boy less than two years old with a congenital heart defect. The CDR3 coding sequence is TGCGCCAGCAGGCGGACAGGGGGCTATGCCGGGGAGCTGTTTTTT. Translating it yields CASRRTGGYAGELFF.